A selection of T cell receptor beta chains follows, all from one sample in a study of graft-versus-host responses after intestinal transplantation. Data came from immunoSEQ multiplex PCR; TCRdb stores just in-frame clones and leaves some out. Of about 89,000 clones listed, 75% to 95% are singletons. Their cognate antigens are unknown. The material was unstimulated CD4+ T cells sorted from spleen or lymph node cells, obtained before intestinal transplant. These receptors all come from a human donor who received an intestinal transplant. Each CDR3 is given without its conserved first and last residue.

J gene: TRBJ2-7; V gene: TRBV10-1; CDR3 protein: ASSASDRSYEQY
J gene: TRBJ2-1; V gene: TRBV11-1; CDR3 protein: ASSLDGTRRGEQF
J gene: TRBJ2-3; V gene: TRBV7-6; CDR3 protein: ASSLPSGVEDTQY
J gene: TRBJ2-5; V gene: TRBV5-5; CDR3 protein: ASSLLTGIETQY
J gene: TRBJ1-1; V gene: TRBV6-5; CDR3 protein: ASRGGAKAF
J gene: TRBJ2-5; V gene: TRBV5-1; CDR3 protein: ASSLSGTSITMTQY
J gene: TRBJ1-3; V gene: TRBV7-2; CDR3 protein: ASSLAHLDNRGNTIY
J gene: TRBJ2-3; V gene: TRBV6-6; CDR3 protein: ASSYSSGGLEGQY
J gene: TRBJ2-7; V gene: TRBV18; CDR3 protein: ASSVQGVGVSPYEQY
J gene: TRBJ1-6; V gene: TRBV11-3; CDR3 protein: ASSLDHAGGVVKIDSPLH
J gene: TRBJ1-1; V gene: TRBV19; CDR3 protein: ASSRNRGVTF
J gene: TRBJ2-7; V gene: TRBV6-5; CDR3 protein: ASSWQVYEQY
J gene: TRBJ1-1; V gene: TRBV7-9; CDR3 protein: ASTGSGGGEAF